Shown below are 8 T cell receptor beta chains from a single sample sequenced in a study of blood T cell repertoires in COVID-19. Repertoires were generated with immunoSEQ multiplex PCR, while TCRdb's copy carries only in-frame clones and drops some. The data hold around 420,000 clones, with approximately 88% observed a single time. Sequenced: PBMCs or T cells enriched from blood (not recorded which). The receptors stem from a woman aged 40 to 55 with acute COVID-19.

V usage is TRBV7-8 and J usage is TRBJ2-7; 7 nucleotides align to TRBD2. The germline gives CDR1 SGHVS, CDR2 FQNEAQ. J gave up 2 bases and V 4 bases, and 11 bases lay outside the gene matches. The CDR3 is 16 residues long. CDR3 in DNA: TGTGCCAGCAGCTCCCTACTAGCGAGATTAACCTACGAGCAGTACTTC. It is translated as CASSSLLARLTYEQYF.

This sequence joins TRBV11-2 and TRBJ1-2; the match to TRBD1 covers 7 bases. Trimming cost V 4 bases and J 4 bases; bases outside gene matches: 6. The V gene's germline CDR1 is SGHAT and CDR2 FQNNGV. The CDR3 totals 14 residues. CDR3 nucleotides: TGTGCCAGCAGCTCCACAGGGGTGAGCTATGGCTACACCTTC. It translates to CASSSTGVSYGYTF.

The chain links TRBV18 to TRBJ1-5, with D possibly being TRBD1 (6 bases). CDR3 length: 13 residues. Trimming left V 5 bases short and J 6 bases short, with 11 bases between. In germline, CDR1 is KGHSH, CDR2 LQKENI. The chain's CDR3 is CASSLDSFQPQHF. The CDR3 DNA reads TGTGCCAGCTCATTGGACAGTTTTCAGCCCCAGCATTTT.

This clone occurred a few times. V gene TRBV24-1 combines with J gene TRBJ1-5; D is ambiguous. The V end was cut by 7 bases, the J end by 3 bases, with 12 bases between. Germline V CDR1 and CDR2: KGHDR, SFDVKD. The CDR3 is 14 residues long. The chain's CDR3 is CATSAGFNNQPQHF. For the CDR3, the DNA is TGTGCCACCAGCGCGGGGTTTAACAATCAGCCCCAGCATTTT.

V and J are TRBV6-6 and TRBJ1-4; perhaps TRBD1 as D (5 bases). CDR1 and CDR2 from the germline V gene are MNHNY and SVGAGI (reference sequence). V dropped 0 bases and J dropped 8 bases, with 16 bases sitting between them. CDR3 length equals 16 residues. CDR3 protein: CASSYSGAGVGEKLFF. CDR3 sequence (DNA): TGTGCCAGCAGTTACTCGGGCGCGGGGGTAGGCGAAAAACTGTTTTTT.

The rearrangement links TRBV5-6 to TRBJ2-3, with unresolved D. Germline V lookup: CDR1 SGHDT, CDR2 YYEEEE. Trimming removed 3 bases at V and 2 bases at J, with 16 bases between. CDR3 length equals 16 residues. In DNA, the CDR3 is TGTGCCAGCAGCTCCCGCAGATTTGATTTCACAGATACGCAGTATTTT. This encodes CASSSRRFDFTDTQYF.

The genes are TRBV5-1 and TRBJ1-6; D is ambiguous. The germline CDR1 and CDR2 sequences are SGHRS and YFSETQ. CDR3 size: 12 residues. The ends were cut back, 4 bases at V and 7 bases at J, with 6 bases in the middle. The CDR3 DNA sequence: TGCGCCAGCAGCACTGAAAATTCACCCCTCCACTTT. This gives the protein CASSTENSPLHF.

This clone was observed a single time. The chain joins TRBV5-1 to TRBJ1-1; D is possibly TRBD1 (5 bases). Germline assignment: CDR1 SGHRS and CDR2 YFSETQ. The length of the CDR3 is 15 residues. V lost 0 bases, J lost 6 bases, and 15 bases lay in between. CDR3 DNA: TGCGCCAGCAGCTTGGAGGCAGGGTTGGGCGCTGAAGCTTTCTTT. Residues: CASSLEAGLGAEAFF.